The 23 T cell receptor beta chains below all came from one sample that was sequenced in a study of OX40 agonist ivuxolimab in advanced cancers. Profiled with immunoSEQ multiplex PCR; TCRdb holds only in-frame clones, not every one. The repertoire holds 35,000 to 40,000 clones, with 70% to 90% as singletons. Sequenced material: CD4+ or CD8+ T cells sorted from blood, taken in a trial of the OX40 agonist ivuxolimab. Source of these receptors: an adult with an advanced solid tumor such as melanoma, head and neck, liver or kidney cancer.

Written as DNA, the CDR3 is TGTGCCAGCAGCGTAGCTACGGGGCTTGGGGCCAACGTCCTGACTTTC. Its translation is CASSVATGLGANVLTF. This chain connects TRBV9 to TRBJ2-6, with D perhaps TRBD1 or TRBD2 (5 bases each). Germline V gives CDR1 SGDLS, CDR2 YYNGEE. Trimming removed 0 bases at V and 3 bases at J, with 10 bases between. The CDR3 runs to 16 residues.

The chain uses TRBV18 and TRBJ1-1; no clear D. Trimming removed 3 bases at V and 3 bases at J, with 14 bases between. CDR3 size: 15 residues. Germline assignment: CDR1 KGHSH and CDR2 LQKENI. The CDR3 spells CASSPTKGKDTEAFF. CDR3 coding DNA: TGTGCCAGCTCACCTACAAAGGGAAAGGACACTGAAGCTTTCTTT.

This chain links TRBV11-1 with TRBJ2-5; D unclear. CDR3 length equals 13 residues. CDR1 and CDR2 from the germline V gene are SGHAT and FQDESV (reference sequence). V lost 1 base and J lost 5, with 8 bases in between. CDR3 nucleotide sequence: TGTGCCAGCAGCTTAGGCGCTTTGGAGACCCAGTACTTC. Translated: CASSLGALETQYF.

The chain links TRBV5-1 to TRBJ1-2; D call uncertain. Deletions cut 0 bases from V and 4 bases from J, with 4 bases between. Germline V gene sequence: CDR1 SGHRS, CDR2 YFSETQ. This CDR3 contains 12 residues. CDR3 loop: CASSLDGYGYTF. DNA for the CDR3: TGCGCCAGCAGCTTGGATGGCTATGGCTACACCTTC.

This clone was detected only a few times. The chain carries TRBV2 and TRBJ2-3; a possible D gene is TRBD2 (6 bases). Germline V gene lookup returns CDR1 SNHLY and CDR2 FYNNEI. The CDR3 runs to 12 residues. CDR3: CADRRDTDTQYF. CDR3 bases: TGTGCAGACCGGCGGGACACAGATACGCAGTATTTT.

The J gene is TRBJ2-5, the V gene TRBV6-1, with D unresolved. CDR1 is MNHNS, CDR2 SASEGT, per germline. Trimming stripped 4 bases from V and 5 bases from J, with 8 bases between. CDR3 length: 12 amino acids. The CDR3 sequence: CASSGGSETQYF. CDR3 nucleotide sequence: TGTGCCAGCAGTGGTGGATCCGAGACCCAGTACTTC.

The chain combines TRBV9 with TRBJ2-1; the D gene is possibly TRBD2 (7 bases). The CDR3 totals 13 residues. Germline assignment: CDR1 SGDLS and CDR2 YYNGEE. V dropped 7 bases and J dropped 6 bases, with 14 bases sitting between them. The DNA of the CDR3 is TGTGCCAGCCGAGGGGGACTAACCAATGAGCAGTTCTTC. This codes for CASRGGLTNEQFF.

The chain is built from TRBV18 and TRBJ2-5, with D uncertain. V was cut by 0 bases and J by 5 bases, with 10 bases left in between. The CDR3 sequence is 14 residues long. Germline V gives CDR1 KGHSH, CDR2 LQKENI. The CDR3 region is CASSPPSRPETQYF. CDR3 DNA: TGTGCCAGCTCACCACCGAGCCGGCCGGAGACCCAGTACTTC.

This chain links TRBV7-8 with TRBJ2-7; 9 bases align to TRBD1. The V segment lost 3 bases and the J segment 4 bases; nucleotides outside the gene matches: 1. The germline V gene encodes CDR1 SGHVS and CDR2 FQNEAQ. The CDR3 sequence is 13 residues long. In nucleotides, the CDR3 is TGTGCCAGCAGCTTGGACAGGGGTTACGAGCAGTACTTC. It codes for CASSLDRGYEQYF.

V is TRBV30 and J is TRBJ1-2; D not resolved. CDR3 length: 13 amino acids. CDR1 is GTSNPN, CDR2 SVGIG, per germline (reference sequence). The V end lost 2 bases, the J end lost 4 bases, and 11 bases lay between the germline ends. As DNA, the CDR3 is TGTGCCTGGAGTCCCGGGGATATCTATGGCTACACCTTC. Amino acids: CAWSPGDIYGYTF.

The CDR3 region is CSGTGLITDTQYF. DNA for the CDR3: TGCAGCGGGACAGGCTTAATCACAGATACGCAGTATTTT. The chain carries TRBV29-1 and TRBJ2-3, with 7 bases fitting TRBD1. V trimming: 7 bases; J trimming: 2 bases; junction bases outside the gene matches: 6. Germline lookup yields CDR1 SQVTM and CDR2 ANQGSEA. The CDR3 contains 13 residues.

The chain links TRBV6-6 to TRBJ2-3; possible D gene TRBD1, 5 bases. V lost 3 bases and J lost 4, with 8 bases in between. CDR3 length: 13 amino acids. Germline CDR1 is MNHNY and CDR2 is SVGAGI (reference sequence). The CDR3 here is CASSYQGADTQYF. As DNA, the CDR3 is TGTGCCAGCAGTTATCAGGGCGCAGATACGCAGTATTTT.

This rearrangement joins TRBV18 to TRBJ2-3; the match to TRBD2 covers 7 bases. Germline CDR1 reads KGHSH; CDR2 reads LQKENI. The CDR3 is made up of 13 amino acids. With 4 bases clipped from V and 3 bases from J, the junction kept 1 base outside the gene matches. In DNA form, the CDR3 reads TGTGCCAGCTCACTGGGAGGGACAGATACGCAGTATTTT. Residues: CASSLGGTDTQYF. The variable domain in full, with the rest retrieved from reference TRBV18 and TRBJ2-3, is NAGVMQNPRHLVRRRGQEARLRCSPMKGHSHVYWYRQLPEEGLKFMVYLQKENIIDESGMPKERFSAEFPKEGPSILRIQQVVRGDSAAYFCASSLGGTDTQYFGPGTRLTVL.

This chain connects TRBV19 to TRBJ2-2; tentative D call: TRBD2 (5 bases). CDR1 is LNHDA, CDR2 SQIVND, per germline (reference sequence). The V end lost 6 bases, the J end lost 7 bases, and 12 bases lay between the germline ends. The CDR3 is 13 residues long. The CDR3 is CASSRRAGGELFF. CDR3 sequence (DNA): TGTGCCAGTAGCAGAAGGGCGGGCGGGGAGCTGTTTTTT.

The CDR3 DNA is TGTGCCAGTACCATTGGGGGAGGGCTAGCGATCAATGAGCAGTTCTTC. This gives the protein CASTIGGGLAINEQFF. The chain couples TRBV19 to TRBJ2-1; 7 nucleotides align to TRBD2. The V segment lost 7 bases and the J segment 6 bases; nucleotides outside the gene matches: 15. CDR1 is LNHDA and CDR2 is SQIVND in the germline V gene (reference sequence). The CDR3 length is 16 residues.

This chain joins TRBV2 and TRBJ2-7; TRBD1 might be the D (6 bases). The CDR3 has 14 amino acids. From germline, CDR1 is SNHLY and CDR2 FYNNEI. Trimming shortened V by 7 bases and J by 10 bases, and 23 bases separated the two germline ends. The CDR3 here is CASNRLGDTILQYF. The DNA of the CDR3 is TGTGCCAGCAACCGTCTAGGGGACACCATCTTACAGTACTTC.

The chain combines TRBV5-1 with TRBJ1-1, with 9 nucleotides matching TRBD1. This CDR3 contains 14 residues. The germline V gene encodes CDR1 SGHRS and CDR2 YFSETQ. Germline trimming cut 4 bases from V and 4 bases from J; bases unmatched to any gene: 5. Written as DNA, the CDR3 is TGCGCCAGCAGCACCCTGGACAGGGGCACTGAAGCTTTCTTT. Protein: CASSTLDRGTEAFF.

The chain is built from TRBV6-5 and TRBJ2-5; TRBD2 is a possible D gene (5 bases). The CDR3 contains 14 residues. Germline V gene sequence: CDR1 MNHEY, CDR2 SVGAGI. Trimming took 9 bases from V and 4 from J, leaving 18 bases between them. Here the CDR3 DNA reads TGTGCCAGTCGGAGCAGCGGTGGGCCAGAGACCCAGTACTTC. Encoded protein: CASRSSGGPETQYF.

This sequence joins TRBV2 and TRBJ2-1; 7 nucleotides match TRBD2. The CDR3 loop spans 12 amino acids. Germline-derived CDR1 and CDR2 are SNHLY and FYNNEI. J was trimmed by 9 bases and V by 3 bases; bases with no gene match: 2. CDR3 sequence reads: CASSDPGGEQFF. The CDR3 DNA follows: TGTGCCAGCAGTGACCCGGGGGGTGAGCAGTTCTTC. The variable domain in full, with the rest retrieved from reference TRBV2 and TRBJ2-1, is EPEVTQTPSHQVTQMGQEVILRCVPISNHLYFYWYRQILGQKVEFLVSFYNNEISEKSEIFDDQFSVERPDGSNFTLKIRSTKLEDSAMYFCASSDPGGEQFFGPGTRLTVL.

The chain links TRBV19 to TRBJ1-6; D not certain. The germline V and J ends were trimmed by 5 bases and 2 bases, with 7 bases remaining between them. The CDR3 is 14 amino acids. Germline CDR1 and CDR2: LNHDA and SQIVND (reference sequence). The CDR3 sequence is CASSLSTYNSPLHF. CDR3 DNA: TGTGCCAGTAGTCTTAGCACCTATAATTCACCCCTCCACTTT.

This sequence joins TRBV5-1 and TRBJ2-3; D is ambiguous. The CDR3 runs to 14 residues. The V gene lost 2 bases and the J gene lost 5 bases, with 12 bases spanning the gap. Germline lookup yields CDR1 SGHRS and CDR2 YFSETQ. The CDR3 region is CASSLPGPEDTQYF. CDR3 sequence (DNA): TGCGCCAGCAGCTTACCGGGCCCCGAAGATACGCAGTATTTT.

V is TRBV29-1 and J is TRBJ1-2; D unresolved. Germline V lookup: CDR1 SQVTM, CDR2 ANQGSEA. The CDR3 is 11 amino acids. Trimming removed 7 bases from V and 5 bases from J, with 11 bases in between. The CDR3 reads CSGLTLYGYTF. The CDR3 DNA reads TGCAGCGGCCTGACCCTTTATGGCTACACCTTC.

This clone was seen just once. The V call is TRBV6-6, the J call TRBJ2-5, with a possible D match to TRBD1 (6 bases). Germline V gene lookup returns CDR1 MNHNY and CDR2 SVGAGI (reference sequence). Trimming removed 0 bases from V and 2 bases from J, with 13 bases in between. The CDR3 totals 16 residues. The CDR3 sequence: CASSYSHTGLQETQYF. The CDR3 DNA is TGTGCCAGCAGTTACTCCCATACAGGGCTTCAAGAGACCCAGTACTTC.